Each of the 20 T cell receptor beta chains below was sequenced from the same sample in a study of radiotherapy plus CTLA-4 blockade in lung cancer. The protocol was immunoSEQ multiplex PCR, while the TCRdb copy is restricted to in-frame clones and leaves out a portion. The sample carries more than 25,000 clones, around 80% recorded once. Sequencing was performed on peripheral blood, taken from a patient treated with radiotherapy plus ipilimumab. The source of these receptors is a human donor with non-small cell lung cancer that progressed on radiotherapy plus ipilimumab.

This sequence joins TRBV7-9 and TRBJ2-3; 9 nucleotides match TRBD1. Germline trimming cut 2 bases from V and 6 bases from J; bases unmatched to any gene: 6. The germline V gene has CDR1 SEHNR and CDR2 FQNEAQ (reference sequence). The CDR3 consists of 15 residues. CDR3 loop: CASSLFDRGEDTQYF. The CDR3 DNA sequence: TGTGCCAGCAGCTTATTTGACAGGGGGGAGGATACGCAGTATTTT. The full variable domain, its missing parts supplied by reference TRBV7-9 and TRBJ2-3, is DTGVSQNPRHKITKRGQNVTFRCDPISEHNRLYWYRQTLGQGPEFLTYFQNEAQLEKSRLLSDRFSAERPKGSFSTLEIQRTEQGDSAMYLCASSLFDRGEDTQYFGPGTRLTVL.

The rearrangement joins TRBV2 to TRBJ2-3; a weak D match, TRBD1 (6 bases). V was clipped by 1 base and J by 4 bases, with 12 bases between them. This CDR3 has 15 amino acids. CDR1 and CDR2 (germline): SNHLY, FYNNEI. The CDR3, as DNA: TGTGCCAGCAGTGAAGGACAGGACGAAGCAGATACGCAGTATTTT. This codes for CASSEGQDEADTQYF.

The chain recombines TRBV18 with TRBJ2-7, with 9 nucleotides matching TRBD2. The germline gives CDR1 KGHSH, CDR2 LQKENI. With 2 bases clipped from V and 6 bases from J, the junction kept 11 bases outside the gene matches. CDR3 length equals 16 residues. The CDR3 nucleotides read TGTGCCAGCTCACCAGGGGGTAGCGGGAGAAGGCGCGAGCAGTACTTC. This sequence encodes CASSPGGSGRRREQYF.

The V and J genes are TRBV5-1 and TRBJ2-4; 7 bases are shared with TRBD2. Germline-derived CDR1 and CDR2 are SGHRS and YFSETQ. There are 18 residues in the CDR3. The ends lost 0 bases at V and 0 bases at J; junction bases unmatched: 9. DNA of the CDR3: TGCGCCAGCAGCTTGGCCCTAGGGGCGGGGGTAGCCAAAAACATTCAGTACTTC. Translating it yields CASSLALGAGVAKNIQYF.

The gene calls are TRBV7-2 and TRBJ2-5; weak D call: TRBD2 (5 bases). CDR3 length: 14 residues. Between the trimmed V and J ends, which lost 5 bases and 5 bases, there was a span of 15 bases. Germline CDR1 reads SGHTA; CDR2 reads FQGNSA. The CDR3 sequence: CASSAAGRRETQYF. CDR3 DNA sequence: TGTGCCAGCAGCGCGGCGGGTAGGCGGGAGACCCAGTACTTC.

The V and J genes are TRBV7-6 and TRBJ2-1; perhaps TRBD2 as D (7 bases). V lost 5 bases and J lost 4, with 15 bases in between. Germline CDR1 and CDR2: SGHVS and FNYEAQ. The CDR3 loop spans 15 amino acids. CDR3 nucleotides: TGTGCCAGCAGCGAAACCCGGGGGGCATACAATGAGCAGTTCTTC. Its translation: CASSETRGAYNEQFF.

V gene TRBV9 combines with J gene TRBJ2-3; D might be TRBD1 (6 bases). Germline loops: CDR1 SGDLS, CDR2 YYNGEE. V was clipped by 2 bases and J by 0 bases, with 13 bases between them. The CDR3 has 16 amino acids. CDR3 coding DNA: TGTGCCAGCAGCGTTGGGGGCAGGGGAAGCACAGATACGCAGTATTTT. Its translation: CASSVGGRGSTDTQYF.

The chain couples TRBV10-2 to TRBJ1-5, with a weak D call TRBD1 (5 bases). The ends were cut back, 8 bases at V and 7 bases at J, with 15 bases in the middle. The CDR3 loop spans 13 amino acids. Germline-derived CDR1 and CDR2 are WSHSY and SAAADI. Written as DNA, the CDR3 is TGCGCCAGCCACGACAGTATAGGACAGCCCCAGCATTTT. Its translation is CASHDSIGQPQHF.

This chain links TRBV9 with TRBJ1-6, with a possible D match to TRBD1 (5 bases). Trimming pared 4 bases from V and 7 bases from J, leaving 12 bases between. The germline V gene encodes CDR1 SGDLS and CDR2 YYNGEE. This CDR3 has 14 residues. The CDR3 nucleotides read TGTGCCAGCAGCAGGGACGGGGGGAATTCACCCCTCCACTTT. This translates into CASSRDGGNSPLHF.

This clone has a handful of counts. V usage is TRBV28 and J usage is TRBJ2-5; 12 bases map to TRBD2. Germline V gives CDR1 MDHEN, CDR2 SYDVKM. The CDR3 contains 16 residues. Unmatched junction bases numbered 5, after V lost 5 bases and J lost 1 base. In nucleotides, the CDR3 is TGTGCCAGCAGTCCCCGGACTAGCGGGGCCCAAGAGACCCAGTACTTC. Encoded protein: CASSPRTSGAQETQYF.

The chain combines TRBV7-2 with TRBJ2-2, with 9 positions matching TRBD1. This CDR3 contains 16 residues. J was trimmed by 6 bases and V by 1 base; bases with no gene match: 6. Germline V gives CDR1 SGHTA, CDR2 FQGNSA. The chain's CDR3 is CASSLGGTGKSGELFF. The CDR3 nucleotides read TGTGCCAGCAGCTTAGGCGGGACAGGGAAATCCGGGGAGCTGTTTTTT.

The chain uses TRBV4-1 and TRBJ1-4; D is perhaps TRBD1 (5 bases). Germline values: CDR1 MGHRA, CDR2 YSYEKL. The CDR3 covers 14 residues. V gave up 3 bases and J gave up 6 bases, with 11 bases separating them. The CDR3 DNA is TGCGCCAGCAGCCATTGGGGGTCCGATGAAAAACTGTTTTTT. Translating gives CASSHWGSDEKLFF.

The chain links TRBV28 to TRBJ2-3; 9 bases line up with TRBD2. J was trimmed by 4 bases and V by 1 base; bases with no gene match: 15. Germline V gene data show CDR1 as MDHEN and CDR2 as SYDVKM. CDR3 size: 19 residues. CDR3 DNA: TGTGCCAGCAGTTTATCTGTTGGAGCGGGGGGTTCAAGAGCAGATACGCAGTATTTT. Translation gives CASSLSVGAGGSRADTQYF. The full variable domain, in which reference TRBV28 and TRBJ2-3 provide the parts outside the CDR3, is DVKVTQSSRYLVKRTGEKVFLECVQDMDHENMFWYRQDPGLGLRLIYFSYDVKMKEKGDIPEGYSVSREKKERFSLILESASTNQTSMYLCASSLSVGAGGSRADTQYFGPGTRLTVL.

V and J are TRBV5-1 and TRBJ2-7; tentative D call: TRBD1 (5 bases). Trimming left V 0 bases short and J 0 bases short, with 10 bases between. The CDR3 runs to 15 residues. Germline V gene data show CDR1 as SGHRS and CDR2 as YFSETQ. The CDR3 DNA reads TGCGCCAGCAGCTTGGCAGGGCTCCTCTCCTACGAGCAGTACTTC. Its protein product is CASSLAGLLSYEQYF.

V and J are TRBV6-1 and TRBJ1-2; D gene unclear. The CDR3 consists of 15 residues. The V gene's germline CDR1 is MNHNS and CDR2 SASEGT. Deletions cut 1 base from V and 4 bases from J, with 13 bases between. The CDR3 here is CASSEENLSGYGYTF. The CDR3 nucleotides read TGTGCCAGCAGTGAAGAAAACCTCTCGGGCTATGGCTACACCTTC.

The table lists this clone with a count of one. The chain recombines TRBV6-1 with TRBJ1-1; weak D call: TRBD1 (5 bases). Trimming took off 2 bases at V and 3 bases at J, with 16 bases between the two ends. This CDR3 contains 16 residues. Germline V gene sequence: CDR1 MNHNS, CDR2 SASEGT. The CDR3 bases are TGTGCCAGCAGTGAAATCTTCGGGGGGGATGACACTGAAGCTTTCTTT. It yields the protein CASSEIFGGDDTEAFF.

This clone was seen just once. The chain couples TRBV29-1 to TRBJ1-2; the match to TRBD1 covers 7 bases. This CDR3 spans 12 amino acids. J lost 4 bases, V lost 6 bases, and 5 bases had no gene match. Germline CDR1 reads SQVTM; CDR2 reads ANQGSEA. CDR3 in amino acids: CSVTGTAYGYTF. The CDR3 region has the DNA TGCAGCGTCACCGGGACAGCCTATGGCTACACCTTC. Supplemented by reference TRBV29-1 and TRBJ1-2, the full variable domain reads SAVISQKPSRDICQRGTSLTIQCQVDSQVTMMFWYRQQPGQSLTLIATANQGSEATYESGFVIDKFPISRPNLTFSTLTVSNMSPEDSSIYLCSVTGTAYGYTFGSGTRLTVV.

The genes are TRBV18 and TRBJ2-7; D possibly corresponds to TRBD2 (5 bases). CDR3 length equals 14 residues. The germline V gene has CDR1 KGHSH and CDR2 LQKENI. V was trimmed by 4 bases and J by 4 bases, leaving 14 bases between them. The CDR3 loop is CASSRGLEAYEQYF. In DNA, the CDR3 is TGTGCCAGCTCACGCGGACTGGAGGCGTACGAGCAGTACTTC.

The rearrangement joins TRBV7-9 to TRBJ2-5; D not certain. In germline, CDR1 is SEHNR, CDR2 FQNEAQ (reference sequence). The CDR3 extends over 14 amino acids. The germline V and J ends were trimmed by 4 bases and 2 bases, with 11 bases remaining between them. The CDR3 loop reads CASSSDGVQETQYF. CDR3 bases: TGTGCCAGCAGCTCGGACGGCGTGCAAGAGACCCAGTACTTC.

This chain connects TRBV4-2 to TRBJ2-3, with TRBD2 matching 9 bases. The CDR3 is 16 amino acids. V was clipped by 1 base and J by 1 base; unmatched bases: 3. Germline values: CDR1 LGHNA, CDR2 YNFKEQ. For the CDR3, the DNA is TGTGCCAGCAGCCAAGGCTCTAGCGGGGGCACAGATACGCAGTATTTT. Translation gives CASSQGSSGGTDTQYF.